The 14 T cell receptor beta chains below were found in one sample sequenced in a study of technical replicates of blood from several donors. The protocol was immunoSEQ multiplex PCR, while the TCRdb copy is restricted to in-frame clones and leaves out a portion. This repertoire shows 60,000 to 90,000 clones, roughly 92% found once; its top ten account for approximately 0.4%. Sequenced sample: T cells isolated from PBMCs. All receptors come from a human donor in good health.

The genes are TRBV5-4 and TRBJ2-5, with TRBD2 as a possible D gene (5 bases). The germline gives CDR1 SGHNT, CDR2 YYREEE (reference sequence). Trimming removed 4 bases from V and 4 bases from J, with 14 bases in between. The CDR3 has 14 amino acids. The CDR3 reads CASSTPGGRETQYF. CDR3 coding DNA: TGTGCCAGCAGCACACCCGGCGGGCGAGAGACCCAGTACTTC.

The sample holds one count of this clone. The V gene is TRBV7-8, the J gene TRBJ1-1; D is uncertain. V was shortened by 5 bases and J by 6 bases, with 10 bases between the two germline ends. Germline values: CDR1 SGHVS, CDR2 FQNEAQ. CDR3 length: 12 amino acids. CDR3 in amino acids: CASSLGRAEAFF. The DNA of the CDR3 is TGTGCCAGCAGCCTTGGTCGGGCTGAAGCTTTCTTT.

This chain uses TRBV11-1 with TRBJ1-1; 9 positions agree with TRBD1. Per germline, CDR1 SGHAT and CDR2 FQDESV (reference sequence). The CDR3 is 14 amino acids. Trimming removed 6 bases from V and 1 base from J; junction bases left unmatched: 3. CDR3 sequence (DNA): TGTGCCAGCAGTTGGGGACAGGGGAACACTGAAGCTTTCTTT. Encoded protein: CASSWGQGNTEAFF.

This chain links TRBV10-3 with TRBJ2-1; the match to TRBD2 covers 13 bases. Trimming removed 7 bases from V and 3 bases from J; junction bases left unmatched: 6. CDR1 and CDR2 from the germline V gene are ENHRY and SYGVKD. This CDR3 spans 16 amino acids. The CDR3 spells CAITRGTSGIYNEQFF. The CDR3 region has the DNA TGTGCCATCACTAGAGGGACTAGCGGGATCTACAATGAGCAGTTCTTC.

The J gene is TRBJ1-1, the V gene TRBV19; 7 bases line up with TRBD1. CDR3 length: 15 residues. V lost 5 bases to trimming and J lost 1 base; unmatched junction nucleotides: 7. Germline V CDR1 and CDR2: LNHDA, SQIVND (reference sequence). The CDR3: CASSPWQGGNTEAFF. CDR3 in DNA: TGTGCCAGTAGTCCATGGCAGGGGGGGAACACTGAAGCTTTCTTT.

Only one count was recorded for this clone. This chain links TRBV4-3 with TRBJ2-3, with TRBD2 matching 9 bases. There are 18 residues in the CDR3. Unmatched junction bases numbered 10, after V lost 1 base and J lost 2 bases. CDR1 LGHNA and CDR2 YSLEER come from the germline V gene. CDR3 loop: CASSQVRGLATFTDTQYF. The CDR3 coding sequence is TGCGCCAGCAGCCAAGTAAGAGGACTAGCGACCTTCACAGATACGCAGTATTTT.

The chain combines TRBV9 with TRBJ1-2, with D possibly matching TRBD1 (6 bases). The germline V and J ends were trimmed by 0 bases and 4 bases, with 10 bases remaining between them. This CDR3 is built from 14 residues. Germline-derived CDR1 and CDR2 are SGDLS and YYNGEE. The CDR3 bases are TGTGCCAGCAGCGTAGAGGCAGGGGTCTATGGCTACACCTTC. The encoded protein is CASSVEAGVYGYTF.

This chain joins TRBV9 and TRBJ2-3; possibly TRBD2 for D (6 bases). Trimming shortened V by 0 bases and J by 11 bases, and 13 bases separated the two germline ends. The CDR3 runs to 13 residues. CDR1 and CDR2 (germline): SGDLS, YYNGEE. The CDR3 protein is CASSVEDGSGQYF. The DNA for the CDR3 is TGTGCCAGCAGCGTAGAGGACGGGAGCGGGCAGTATTTT.

This chain uses TRBV29-1 with TRBJ2-5; 8 nucleotides agree with TRBD1. This CDR3 has 13 amino acids. V gave up 5 bases and J gave up 1 base; unmatched junction bases: 3. CDR1 and CDR2 (germline): SQVTM, ANQGSEA. CDR3 in DNA: TGCAGCGTTCGAACAGGGGGCCAAGAGACCCAGTACTTC. Translated, it gives CSVRTGGQETQYF.

DNA for the CDR3: TGTGCCAGTAGTGGACAGTTCCTGAACACTGAAGCTTTCTTT. Its translation: CASSGQFLNTEAFF. This chain joins TRBV19 and TRBJ1-1; a possible D gene is TRBD1 (6 bases). The CDR3 length is 14 residues. The V gene's germline CDR1 is LNHDA and CDR2 SQIVND (reference sequence). Trimming stripped 5 bases from V and 0 bases from J, with 10 bases between.

The chain combines TRBV9 with TRBJ1-1; weak D call: TRBD1 (5 bases). CDR1 and CDR2 from the germline V gene are SGDLS and YYNGEE. The CDR3 length is 15 residues. Trimming stripped 0 bases from V and 2 bases from J, with 11 bases between. The CDR3 DNA is TGTGCCAGCAGCGTAGAAATGGGGACTAACACTGAAGCTTTCTTT. Translated: CASSVEMGTNTEAFF.

The gene calls are TRBV28 and TRBJ2-3; the D gene is possibly TRBD1 (5 bases). This CDR3 spans 16 amino acids. With 2 bases removed from V and 4 bases from J, the gap between germline ends came to 16 bases. The germline gives CDR1 MDHEN, CDR2 SYDVKM. The CDR3 coding sequence is TGTGCCAGCAGTTTAACGCCAGGGTCCTTCTCAGATACGCAGTATTTT. It codes for CASSLTPGSFSDTQYF.

The chain is built from TRBV7-2 and TRBJ2-1; 11 bases line up with TRBD2. Germline-derived CDR1 and CDR2 are SGHTA and FQGNSA. The trim removed 5 bases at V and 6 bases at J, leaving 6 bases unmatched. CDR3 size: 15 residues. CDR3 coding DNA: TGTGCCAGCAGCATACTAGCGGGAGTAGGCAATGAGCAGTTCTTC. This encodes CASSILAGVGNEQFF.

This chain links TRBV7-2 with TRBJ2-1; 9 bases align to TRBD1. The CDR3 has 14 amino acids. CDR1 and CDR2 from the germline V gene are SGHTA and FQGNSA. The ends lost 5 bases at V and 8 bases at J; junction bases unmatched: 7. The CDR3: CASSGTGRRDEQFF. In DNA form, the CDR3 reads TGTGCCAGCAGCGGGACAGGGAGGAGGGATGAGCAGTTCTTC.